The present T cell receptor beta chain was sequenced within a study of blood T cell repertoires in COVID-19. Study-level background: Sample material is recorded as cDNA or gDNA derived from T cells, B-cell-depleted T cells, or PBMCs.

Repertoires were generated with immunoSEQ multiplex PCR, while TCRdb's copy carries only in-frame clones and drops some. Altogether a few hundred thousand clones are present, approximately 85% being singletons, with the ten largest covering approximately 2%. The V gene lost 6 bases and the J gene lost 5 bases, with 14 bases spanning the gap. The germline CDR1 and CDR2 sequences are MNHEY and SVGAGI. The CDR3 is 13 residues long. Cohorts were assigned according to the clinical history that participants reported. Two negative PCRs, clearance, or symptom resolution were required of recovered Cohort 3 donors.

The J gene is TRBJ2-7, the V gene TRBV6-5; D may be TRBD1 (6 bases). Sequencing was carried out using PBMCs or T cells enriched from blood (not recorded which). This receptor was identified in a woman aged 45-65 years who had recovered from COVID-19. Here the CDR3 DNA reads TGTGCCAGCAGGGGCGGACAGAGGAACGAGCAGTACTTC. Its protein is CASRGGQRNEQYF.